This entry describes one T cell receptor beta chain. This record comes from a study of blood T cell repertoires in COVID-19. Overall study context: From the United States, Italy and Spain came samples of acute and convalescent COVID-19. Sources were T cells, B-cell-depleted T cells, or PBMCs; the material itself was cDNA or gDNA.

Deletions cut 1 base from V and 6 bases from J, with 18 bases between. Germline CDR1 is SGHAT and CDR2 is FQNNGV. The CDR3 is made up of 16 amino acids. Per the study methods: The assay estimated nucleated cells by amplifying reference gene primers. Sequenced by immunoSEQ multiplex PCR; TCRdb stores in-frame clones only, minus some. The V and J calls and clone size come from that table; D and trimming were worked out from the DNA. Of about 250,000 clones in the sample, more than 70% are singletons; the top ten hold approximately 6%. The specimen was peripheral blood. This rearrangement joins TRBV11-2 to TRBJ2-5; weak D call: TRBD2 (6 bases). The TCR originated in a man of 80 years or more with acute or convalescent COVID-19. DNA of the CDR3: TGTGCCAGCAGCTTAGTTGGCGGGGCTTTGAGAAAGACCCAGTACTTC. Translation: CASSLVGGALRKTQYF.